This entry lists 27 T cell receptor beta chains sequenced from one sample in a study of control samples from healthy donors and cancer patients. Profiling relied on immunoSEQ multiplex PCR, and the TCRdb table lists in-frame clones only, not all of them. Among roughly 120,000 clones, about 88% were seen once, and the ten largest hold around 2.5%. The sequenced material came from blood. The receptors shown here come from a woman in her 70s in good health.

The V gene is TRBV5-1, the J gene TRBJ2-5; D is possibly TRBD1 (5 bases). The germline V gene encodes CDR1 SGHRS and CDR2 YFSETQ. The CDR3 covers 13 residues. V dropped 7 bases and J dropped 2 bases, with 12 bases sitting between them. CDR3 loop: CASGLRGQETQYF. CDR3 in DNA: TGCGCCAGCGGATTAAGGGGTCAAGAGACCCAGTACTTC.

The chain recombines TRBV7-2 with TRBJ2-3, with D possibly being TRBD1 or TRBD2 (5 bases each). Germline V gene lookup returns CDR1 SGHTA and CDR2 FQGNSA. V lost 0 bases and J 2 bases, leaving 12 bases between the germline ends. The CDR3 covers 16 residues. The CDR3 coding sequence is TGTGCCAGCAGCTTAGCGGGACCCGGGGACACAGATACGCAGTATTTT. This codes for CASSLAGPGDTDTQYF. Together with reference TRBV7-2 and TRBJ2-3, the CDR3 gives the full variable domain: GAGVSQSPSNKVTEKGKDVELRCDPISGHTALYWYRQSLGQGLEFLIYFQGNSAPDKSGLPSDRFSAERTGGSVSTLTIQRTQQEDSAVYLCASSLAGPGDTDTQYFGPGTRLTVL.

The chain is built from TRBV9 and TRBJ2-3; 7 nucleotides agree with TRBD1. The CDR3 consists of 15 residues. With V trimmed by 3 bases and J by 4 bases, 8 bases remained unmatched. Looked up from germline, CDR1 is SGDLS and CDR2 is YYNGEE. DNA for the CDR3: TGTGCCAGCAGCGAAGGGACAGCGCTTCCAGATACGCAGTATTTT. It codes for CASSEGTALPDTQYF.

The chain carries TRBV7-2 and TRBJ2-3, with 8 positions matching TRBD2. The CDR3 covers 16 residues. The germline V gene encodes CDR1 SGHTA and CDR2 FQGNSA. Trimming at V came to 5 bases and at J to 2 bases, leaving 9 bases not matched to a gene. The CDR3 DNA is TGTGCCAGCAGCCCCGTAGCGGGACCTTTCACAGATACGCAGTATTTT. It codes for CASSPVAGPFTDTQYF.

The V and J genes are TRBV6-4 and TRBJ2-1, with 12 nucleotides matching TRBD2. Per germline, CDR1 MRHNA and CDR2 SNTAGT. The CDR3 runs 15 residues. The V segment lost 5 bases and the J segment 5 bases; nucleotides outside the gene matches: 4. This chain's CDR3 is CASSPRTSGDNEQFF. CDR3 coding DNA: TGTGCCAGCAGTCCTCGGACTAGCGGGGACAATGAGCAGTTCTTC.

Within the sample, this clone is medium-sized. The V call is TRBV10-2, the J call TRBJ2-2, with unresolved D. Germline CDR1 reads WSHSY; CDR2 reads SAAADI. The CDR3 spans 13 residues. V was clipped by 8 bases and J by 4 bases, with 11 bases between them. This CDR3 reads CASAPQPTGELFF. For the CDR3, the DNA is TGCGCCAGCGCGCCGCAACCCACCGGGGAGCTGTTTTTT.

Here the CDR3 reads CASSLESGRATSMNTEAFF. The CDR3 DNA sequence: TGTGCCAGCAGCTTAGAGTCTGGCAGGGCAACTTCGATGAACACTGAAGCTTTCTTT. The chain combines TRBV11-2 with TRBJ1-1; D is possibly TRBD1 (5 bases). This CDR3 comprises 19 residues. The germline gives CDR1 SGHAT, CDR2 FQNNGV. Between the trimmed V and J ends, which lost 0 bases and 0 bases, there was a span of 20 bases.

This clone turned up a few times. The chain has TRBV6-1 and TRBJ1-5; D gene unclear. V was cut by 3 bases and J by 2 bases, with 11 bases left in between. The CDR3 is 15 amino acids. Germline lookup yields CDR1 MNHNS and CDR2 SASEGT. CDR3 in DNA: TGTGCCAGCAGTGAGGGGTTCGGGGGCAATCAGCCCCAGCATTTT. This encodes CASSEGFGGNQPQHF.

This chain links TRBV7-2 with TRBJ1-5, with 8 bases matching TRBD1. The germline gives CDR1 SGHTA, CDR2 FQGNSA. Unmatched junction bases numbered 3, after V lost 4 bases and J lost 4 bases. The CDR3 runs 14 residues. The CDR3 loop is CASSSRQGNQPQHF. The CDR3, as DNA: TGTGCCAGCAGCTCTCGACAGGGGAATCAGCCCCAGCATTTT.

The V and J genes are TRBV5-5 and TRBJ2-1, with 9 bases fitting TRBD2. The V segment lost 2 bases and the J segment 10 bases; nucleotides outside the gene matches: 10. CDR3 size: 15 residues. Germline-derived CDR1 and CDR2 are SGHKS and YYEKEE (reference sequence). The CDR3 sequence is CASSFEVGTSREQFF. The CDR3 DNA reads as TGTGCCAGCAGCTTCGAAGTCGGGACTAGCCGAGAGCAGTTCTTC.

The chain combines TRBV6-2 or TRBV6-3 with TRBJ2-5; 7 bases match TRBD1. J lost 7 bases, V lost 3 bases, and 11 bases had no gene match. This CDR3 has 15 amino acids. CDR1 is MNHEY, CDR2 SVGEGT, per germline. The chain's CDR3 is CASSYSDRAQGTQYF. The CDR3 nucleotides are TGTGCCAGCAGTTATTCCGACAGGGCCCAGGGGACCCAGTACTTC.

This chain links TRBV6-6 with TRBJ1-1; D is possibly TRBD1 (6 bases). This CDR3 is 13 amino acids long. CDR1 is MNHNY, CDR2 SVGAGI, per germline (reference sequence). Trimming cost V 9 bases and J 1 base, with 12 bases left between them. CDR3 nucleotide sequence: TGTGCCAGTTCGGACAGAGGGAACACTGAAGCTTTCTTT. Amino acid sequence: CASSDRGNTEAFF.

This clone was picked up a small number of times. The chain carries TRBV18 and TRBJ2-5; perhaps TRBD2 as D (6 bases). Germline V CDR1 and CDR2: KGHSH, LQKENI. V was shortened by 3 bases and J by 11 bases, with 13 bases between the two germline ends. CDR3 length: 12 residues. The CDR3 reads CASSPDGGNQYF. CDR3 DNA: TGTGCCAGCTCACCGGACGGAGGGAATCAGTACTTC. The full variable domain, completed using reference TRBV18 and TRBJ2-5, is NAGVMQNPRHLVRRRGQEARLRCSPMKGHSHVYWYRQLPEEGLKFMVYLQKENIIDESGMPKERFSAEFPKEGPSILRIQQVVRGDSAAYFCASSPDGGNQYFGPGTRLLVL.

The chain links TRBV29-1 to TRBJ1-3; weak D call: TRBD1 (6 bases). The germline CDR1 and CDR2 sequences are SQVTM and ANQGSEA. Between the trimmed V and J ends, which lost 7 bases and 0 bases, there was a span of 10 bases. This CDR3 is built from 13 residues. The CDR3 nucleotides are TGCAGCGCCGAGGGGGGCTCTGGAAACACCATATATTTT. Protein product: CSAEGGSGNTIYF.

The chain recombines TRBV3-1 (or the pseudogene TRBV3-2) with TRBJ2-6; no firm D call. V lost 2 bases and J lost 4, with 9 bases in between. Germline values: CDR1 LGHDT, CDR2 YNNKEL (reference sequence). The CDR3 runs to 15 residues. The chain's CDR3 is CASSQLRRGANVLTF. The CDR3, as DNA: TGTGCCAGCAGCCAACTCCGGCGGGGGGCCAACGTCCTGACTTTC.

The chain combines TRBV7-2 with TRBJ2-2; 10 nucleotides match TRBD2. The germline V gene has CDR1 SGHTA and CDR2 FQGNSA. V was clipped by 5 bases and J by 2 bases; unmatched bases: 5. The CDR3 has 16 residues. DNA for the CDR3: TGTGCCAGCAGCCCTGTAGCGGGGGGAAACACCGGGGAGCTGTTTTTT. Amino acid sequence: CASSPVAGGNTGELFF.

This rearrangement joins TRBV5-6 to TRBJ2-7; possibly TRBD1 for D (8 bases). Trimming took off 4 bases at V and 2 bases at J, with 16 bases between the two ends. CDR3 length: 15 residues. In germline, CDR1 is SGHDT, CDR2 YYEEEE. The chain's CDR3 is CASSLWTGTTYEQYF. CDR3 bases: TGTGCCAGCAGCCTGTGGACAGGGACTACCTACGAGCAGTACTTC.

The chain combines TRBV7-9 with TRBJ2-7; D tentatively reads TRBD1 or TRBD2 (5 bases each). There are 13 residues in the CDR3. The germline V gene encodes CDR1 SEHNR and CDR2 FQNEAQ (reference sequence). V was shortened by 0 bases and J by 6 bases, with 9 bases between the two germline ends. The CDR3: CASSLAPGREQYF. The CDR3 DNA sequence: TGTGCCAGCAGCTTAGCTCCGGGGCGCGAGCAGTACTTC. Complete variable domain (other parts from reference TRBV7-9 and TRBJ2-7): DTGVSQNPRHKITKRGQNVTFRCDPISEHNRLYWYRQTLGQGPEFLTYFQNEAQLEKSRLLSDRFSAERPKGSFSTLEIQRTEQGDSAMYLCASSLAPGREQYFGPGTRLTVT.

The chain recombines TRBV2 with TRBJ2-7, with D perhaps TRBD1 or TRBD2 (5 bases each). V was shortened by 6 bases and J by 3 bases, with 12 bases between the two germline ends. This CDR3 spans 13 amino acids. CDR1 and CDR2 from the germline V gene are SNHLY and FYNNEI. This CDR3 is CASSAGTDYEQYF. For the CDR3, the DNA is TGTGCCAGCAGCGCCGGGACGGACTACGAGCAGTACTTC.

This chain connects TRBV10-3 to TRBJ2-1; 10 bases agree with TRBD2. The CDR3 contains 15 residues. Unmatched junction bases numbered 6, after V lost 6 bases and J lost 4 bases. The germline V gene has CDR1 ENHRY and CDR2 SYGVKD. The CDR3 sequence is CAISSTSGVYNEQFF. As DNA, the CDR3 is TGTGCCATCAGCTCCACTAGCGGGGTGTACAATGAGCAGTTCTTC.

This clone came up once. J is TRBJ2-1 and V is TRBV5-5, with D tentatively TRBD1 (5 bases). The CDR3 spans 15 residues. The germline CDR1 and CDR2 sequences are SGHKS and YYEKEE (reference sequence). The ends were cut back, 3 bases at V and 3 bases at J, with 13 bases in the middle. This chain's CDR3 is CASSSLGVFYNEQFF. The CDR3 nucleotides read TGTGCCAGCAGCTCCCTAGGGGTGTTCTACAATGAGCAGTTCTTC.

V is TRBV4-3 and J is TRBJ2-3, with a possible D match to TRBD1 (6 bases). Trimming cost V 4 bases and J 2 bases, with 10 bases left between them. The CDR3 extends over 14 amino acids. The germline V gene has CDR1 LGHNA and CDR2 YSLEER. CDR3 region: CASSRQEYTDTQYF. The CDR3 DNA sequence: TGCGCCAGCAGCCGACAGGAGTACACAGATACGCAGTATTTT.

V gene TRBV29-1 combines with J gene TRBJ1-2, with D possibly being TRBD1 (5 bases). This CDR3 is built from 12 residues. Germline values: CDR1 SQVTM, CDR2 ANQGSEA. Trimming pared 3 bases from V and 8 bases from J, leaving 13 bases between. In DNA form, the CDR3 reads TGCAGCGTTGAGCAGGGTTCGTACGGCTACACCTTC. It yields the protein CSVEQGSYGYTF.

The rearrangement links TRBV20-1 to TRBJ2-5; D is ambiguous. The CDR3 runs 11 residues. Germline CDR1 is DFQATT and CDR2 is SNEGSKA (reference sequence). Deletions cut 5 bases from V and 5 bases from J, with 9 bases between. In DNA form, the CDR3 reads TGCAGTGCTCCGAACCGCGAGACCCAGTACTTC. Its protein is CSAPNRETQYF.

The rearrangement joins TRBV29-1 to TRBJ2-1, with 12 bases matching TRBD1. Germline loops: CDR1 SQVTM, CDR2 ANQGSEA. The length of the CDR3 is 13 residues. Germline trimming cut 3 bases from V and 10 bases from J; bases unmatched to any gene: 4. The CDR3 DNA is TGCAGCGTTGAGGGGACAGGGGGCGCCGAGCAGTTCTTC. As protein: CSVEGTGGAEQFF.

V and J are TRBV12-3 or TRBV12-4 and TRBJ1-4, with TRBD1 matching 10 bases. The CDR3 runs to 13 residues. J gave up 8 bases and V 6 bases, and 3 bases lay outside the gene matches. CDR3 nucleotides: TGTGCCAGCAGGGGGACAGGGGAAGAAAAACTGTTTTTT. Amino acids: CASRGTGEEKLFF.

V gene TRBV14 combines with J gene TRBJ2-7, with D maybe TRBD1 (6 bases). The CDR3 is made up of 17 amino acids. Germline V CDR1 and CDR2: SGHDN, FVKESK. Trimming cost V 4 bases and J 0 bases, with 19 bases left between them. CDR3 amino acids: CASSPRRGTPSSYEQYF. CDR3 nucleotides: TGTGCCAGCAGCCCTCGTCGAGGGACACCGAGCTCCTACGAGCAGTACTTC.